What follows are 24 T cell receptor beta chains derived from one specimen sequenced in a study of blood T cell repertoires in COVID-19. Here immunoSEQ multiplex PCR was the method, and the copy in TCRdb shows in-frame clones only, minus some. The table records 70,000 to 100,000 clones, around 90% of them present only once. The specimen was peripheral blood. Receptors were obtained from a woman in her seventies with acute or convalescent COVID-19.

The sample holds one count of this clone. The V call is TRBV29-1, the J call TRBJ1-6, with 9 bases identical to TRBD1. The trim removed 6 bases at V and 7 bases at J, leaving 7 bases unmatched. There are 14 residues in the CDR3. CDR1 and CDR2 (germline): SQVTM, ANQGSEA. The CDR3 sequence: CSVHEGTGNSPLHF. The CDR3 nucleotides read TGCAGCGTACATGAGGGGACAGGGAATTCACCCCTCCACTTT.

This rearrangement joins TRBV3-1 (or the pseudogene TRBV3-2) to TRBJ2-1; 9 bases are shared with TRBD1. Germline CDR1 LGHDT, CDR2 YNNKEL (reference sequence). This CDR3 is 15 amino acids long. Trimming at V came to 3 bases and at J to 5 bases, leaving 5 bases not matched to a gene. CDR3: CASSQPGQGNNEQFF. In DNA form, the CDR3 reads TGTGCCAGCAGCCAGCCGGGACAGGGTAACAATGAGCAGTTCTTC.

The V and J genes are TRBV27 and TRBJ1-2; D call uncertain. V shed 0 bases and J shed 2 bases, with 7 bases lying between them. This CDR3 is built from 14 residues. CDR1 is MNHEY, CDR2 SMNVEV, per germline (reference sequence). In DNA, the CDR3 is TGTGCCAGCAGTTTATCAGGGAGAAACTATGGCTACACCTTC. Protein: CASSLSGRNYGYTF.

J is TRBJ1-5 and V is TRBV5-1; TRBD1 agrees at 7 bases. The V gene's germline CDR1 is SGHRS and CDR2 YFSETQ. V trimming: 3 bases; J trimming: 5 bases; junction bases outside the gene matches: 8. This CDR3 spans 15 amino acids. DNA for the CDR3: TGCGCCAGCAGCTGGGACAGTATGTCGCATCAGCCCCAGCATTTT. It specifies CASSWDSMSHQPQHF.

The V gene is TRBV5-6, the J gene TRBJ1-2, with TRBD1 identical over 7 bases. The CDR3 totals 12 residues. Trimming took 4 bases from V and 9 from J; bases not matched to a gene: 6. CDR1 SGHDT and CDR2 YYEEEE come from the germline V gene. CDR3 amino acids: CASSKLQGSYTF. DNA of the CDR3: TGTGCCAGCAGCAAACTACAGGGGAGCTACACCTTC.

The genes are TRBV18 and TRBJ2-7, with 9 bases matching TRBD1. The V and J ends lost 5 bases and 4 bases, in that order; junction bases with no gene match: 9. Germline CDR1 and CDR2: KGHSH and LQKENI. CDR3 length equals 15 residues. CDR3 region: CASSLSGQGSYEQYF. The CDR3 DNA sequence: TGTGCCAGCTCATTATCGGGACAGGGTTCTTACGAGCAGTACTTC. The whole variable domain, remainder taken from reference TRBV18 and TRBJ2-7, is NAGVMQNPRHLVRRRGQEARLRCSPMKGHSHVYWYRQLPEEGLKFMVYLQKENIIDESGMPKERFSAEFPKEGPSILRIQQVVRGDSAAYFCASSLSGQGSYEQYFGPGTRLTVT.

The chain carries TRBV28 and TRBJ2-1, with D perhaps matching TRBD2 (6 bases). Trimming removed 4 bases from V and 0 bases from J, with 13 bases in between. The CDR3 is 16 amino acids. Germline V gene lookup returns CDR1 MDHEN and CDR2 SYDVKM. The CDR3 sequence is CASSSPSASSYNEQFF. The CDR3 DNA is TGTGCCAGCAGTTCGCCTAGCGCCAGCTCCTACAATGAGCAGTTCTTC.

The V gene is TRBV5-6, the J gene TRBJ1-1; D not resolved. CDR1 and CDR2 (germline): SGHDT, YYEEEE. Trimming removed 5 bases from V and 2 bases from J, with 13 bases in between. The CDR3 spans 14 residues. CDR3 in amino acids: CASSRWAKNTEAFF. The DNA of the CDR3 is TGTGCCAGCAGTCGGTGGGCCAAAAACACTGAAGCTTTCTTT. The whole variable domain, remainder taken from reference TRBV5-6 and TRBJ1-1, is DAGVTQSPTHLIKTRGQQVTLRCSPKSGHDTVSWYQQALGQGPQFIFQYYEEEERQRGNFPDRFSGHQFPNYSSELNVNALLLGDSALYLCASSRWAKNTEAFFGQGTRLTVV.

This chain joins TRBV19 and TRBJ2-3; 9 bases line up with TRBD2. Unmatched junction bases numbered 9, after V lost 6 bases and J lost 5 bases. In germline, CDR1 is LNHDA, CDR2 SQIVND (reference sequence). This CDR3 spans 15 amino acids. The CDR3 sequence: CASSVAGAIGDTQYF. CDR3 in DNA: TGTGCCAGTAGCGTAGCGGGAGCGATCGGAGATACGCAGTATTTT.

The chain uses TRBV7-9 and TRBJ2-7, with D possibly matching TRBD1 (5 bases). The CDR3 contains 12 residues. The germline V gene encodes CDR1 SEHNR and CDR2 FQNEAQ (reference sequence). V lost 1 base and J lost 7, with 8 bases in between. DNA of the CDR3: TGTGCCAGCAGCTTAGTAAGGGGTGAGCAGTACTTC. Its translation is CASSLVRGEQYF. Full variable domain (outside the CDR3, taken from reference TRBV7-9 and TRBJ2-7): DTGVSQNPRHKITKRGQNVTFRCDPISEHNRLYWYRQTLGQGPEFLTYFQNEAQLEKSRLLSDRFSAERPKGSFSTLEIQRTEQGDSAMYLCASSLVRGEQYFGPGTRLTVT.

This chain connects TRBV7-6 to TRBJ2-1; TRBD2 might be the D (7 bases). The germline V and J ends were trimmed by 5 bases and 8 bases, with 25 bases remaining between them. CDR1 and CDR2 from the germline V gene are SGHVS and FNYEAQ. This CDR3 contains 17 residues. The CDR3: CASSGRGGAGDFDEQFF. In nucleotides, the CDR3 is TGTGCCAGCAGCGGTCGAGGGGGGGCGGGAGATTTCGATGAGCAGTTCTTC.

The chain employs TRBV19 and TRBJ1-5; possibly TRBD1 for D (6 bases). V was clipped by 6 bases and J by 0 bases, with 21 bases between them. CDR1 LNHDA and CDR2 SQIVND come from the germline V gene (reference sequence). This CDR3 comprises 18 residues. The CDR3 bases are TGTGCCAGTAGCCTTAAACAAACTACAGGGTATAGCAATCAGCCCCAGCATTTT. This translates into CASSLKQTTGYSNQPQHF.

This clone has a handful of counts. The CDR3 DNA reads TGTGCCAGTCAGGGACTAGCGGGAGTCGGTGAGCAGTTCTTC. Translation gives CASQGLAGVGEQFF. The V and J genes are TRBV27 and TRBJ2-1; 14 nucleotides line up with TRBD2. Germline V gene sequence: CDR1 MNHEY, CDR2 SMNVEV (reference sequence). CDR3 length: 14 residues. The trim removed 9 bases at V and 9 bases at J, leaving 7 bases unmatched.

This chain links TRBV6-5 with TRBJ2-3, with a weak D call TRBD2 (5 bases). V dropped 7 bases and J dropped 7 bases, with 21 bases sitting between them. CDR3 length equals 15 residues. The germline gives CDR1 MNHEY, CDR2 SVGAGI. The CDR3 nucleotides are TGTGCCAGCACCGATGATGGCGGGCTTGAGTATACGCAGTATTTT. This translates into CASTDDGGLEYTQYF.

The V and J genes are TRBV19 and TRBJ1-5; 9 nucleotides agree with TRBD1. J was trimmed by 7 bases and V by 3 bases; bases with no gene match: 10. Germline V lookup: CDR1 LNHDA, CDR2 SQIVND (reference sequence). The CDR3 is 16 amino acids. CDR3 DNA: TGTGCCAGTAGTATTCTCCGGACAGGGGTTTACCAGCCCCAGCATTTT. This translates into CASSILRTGVYQPQHF. The full variable domain, completed using reference TRBV19 and TRBJ1-5, is DGGITQSPKYLFRKEGQNVTLSCEQNLNHDAMYWYRQDPGQGLRLIYYSQIVNDFQKGDIAEGYSVSREKKESFPLTVTSAQKNPTAFYLCASSILRTGVYQPQHFGDGTRLSIL.

V usage is TRBV18 and J usage is TRBJ1-2; 9 bases agree with TRBD1. The germline CDR1 and CDR2 sequences are KGHSH and LQKENI. The CDR3 is 18 residues long. After removal of 3 bases from V and 1 base from J, the junction contained 12 bases not matched to a gene. As DNA, the CDR3 is TGTGCCAGCTCACCCCTGGGACAGGGTAGAGGGGATAACTATGGCTACACCTTC. Its translation is CASSPLGQGRGDNYGYTF.

This chain connects TRBV6-5 to TRBJ2-7; no reliable D call. The CDR3 has 13 amino acids. Looked up from germline, CDR1 is MNHEY and CDR2 is SVGAGI. The V and J ends lost 0 bases and 2 bases respectively, with 5 bases between them. The DNA for the CDR3 is TGTGCCAGCAGTTACTCAACAGCCTACGAGCAGTACTTC. Translated, it gives CASSYSTAYEQYF.

J is TRBJ1-1 and V is TRBV27; TRBD1 is a possible D gene (6 bases). Germline lookup yields CDR1 MNHEY and CDR2 SMNVEV (reference sequence). CDR3 length: 14 amino acids. Trimming removed 5 bases at V and 1 base at J, with 11 bases between. The CDR3 loop reads CASSTRQENTEAFF. In nucleotides, the CDR3 is TGTGCCAGCAGTACCCGACAGGAGAACACTGAAGCTTTCTTT.

The chain carries TRBV5-1 and TRBJ2-7; no reliable D call. The CDR3 is 15 amino acids. Trimming cost V 2 bases and J 0 bases, with 12 bases left between them. The germline V gene has CDR1 SGHRS and CDR2 YFSETQ. Here the CDR3 reads CASSFSYYNSYEQYF. In DNA, the CDR3 is TGCGCCAGCAGCTTTTCCTACTACAACTCCTACGAGCAGTACTTC.

Here the CDR3 DNA reads TGTGCCAGCAGCTTAGCGGTCACTGAAGCTTTCTTT. This gives the protein CASSLAVTEAFF. The chain couples TRBV13 to TRBJ1-1; D is undetermined. The CDR3 contains 12 residues. V lost 1 base and J lost 4, with 4 bases in between. CDR1 is PRHDT, CDR2 FYEKMQ, per germline (reference sequence).

This chain links TRBV10-3 with TRBJ2-1, with D maybe TRBD1 (6 bases). Germline V CDR1 and CDR2: ENHRY, SYGVKD. Trimming took 7 bases from V and 8 from J, leaving 15 bases between them. The CDR3 is made up of 13 amino acids. CDR3 protein: CAITRGNFDEQFF. CDR3 sequence (DNA): TGTGCCATCACCAGGGGTAATTTCGATGAGCAGTTCTTC.

The rearrangement links TRBV11-1 to TRBJ2-3, with D perhaps matching TRBD2 (5 bases). The CDR3 runs to 15 residues. Germline V gene data show CDR1 as SGHAT and CDR2 as FQDESV (reference sequence). With 1 base removed from V and 3 bases from J, the gap between germline ends came to 11 bases. The DNA for the CDR3 is TGTGCCAGCAGCTTAGATGTTGTAGCGACAGATACGCAGTATTTT. Translating gives CASSLDVVATDTQYF.

This clone was seen more than once but under ten times. This sequence joins TRBV29-1 and TRBJ1-3, with D unclear. V dropped 5 bases and J dropped 3 bases, with 5 bases sitting between them. The CDR3 sequence is 11 residues long. Germline CDR1 reads SQVTM; CDR2 reads ANQGSEA. The CDR3 spells CSVLSGNTIYF. The DNA for the CDR3 is TGCAGCGTTTTGAGTGGAAACACCATATATTTT.

V usage is TRBV3-1 (or the pseudogene TRBV3-2) and J usage is TRBJ1-1; 7 bases agree with TRBD1. The CDR3 totals 14 residues. Per the germline V gene, CDR1 is LGHDT and CDR2 is YNNKEL (reference sequence). V lost 4 bases, J lost 4 bases, and 6 bases stayed unmatched. CDR3 sequence: CASSRVTGVTEAFF. As DNA, the CDR3 is TGTGCCAGCAGCCGCGTTACAGGGGTCACTGAAGCTTTCTTT.